These 6 T cell receptor beta chains were sequenced from one sample in a study of vaccination effects on CD4 cells after COVID-19. Their target antigens are unknown. Antigen-specific CD4+ T cells were expanded (with viral peptide pools) by the ViraFEST assay ahead of sequencing. Between days 9 and 11 of culture, CD4+ T cells were separated out. Each vaccine recipient was nucleocapsid antibody negative and had no prior SARS-CoV-2 infection. TCRdb keeps only in-frame clones here, not all; method: immunoSEQ multiplex PCR. The table records under 70,000 clones, approximately 75% of them present only once. The sequencing used CD4+ T cells from PBMCs cultured with HCoV-OC43 spike peptides, collected before COVID-19 vaccination. Specified subset: HCoV-OC43 spike overlapping peptide pool stimulation. The receptors come from a human donor who received a COVID-19 vaccine.

The chain couples TRBV10-3 to TRBJ1-1; 9 bases agree with TRBD1. CDR1 is ENHRY, CDR2 SYGVKD, per germline. The CDR3 is made up of 15 amino acids. J lost 1 base, V lost 8 bases, and 8 bases had no gene match. CDR3 nucleotides: TGTGCCATCGGAGGGACAGGGACCCCGAACACTGAAGCTTTCTTT. Amino acid sequence: CAIGGTGTPNTEAFF.

The rearrangement joins TRBV27 to TRBJ2-1, with 8 positions matching TRBD1. The CDR3 is 15 residues long. Unmatched junction bases numbered 8, after V lost 6 bases and J lost 4 bases. Looked up from germline, CDR1 is MNHEY and CDR2 is SMNVEV (reference sequence). The CDR3 DNA sequence: TGTGCCAGCAGATCACAGGGGGTCACGTACAATGAGCAGTTCTTC. As protein: CASRSQGVTYNEQFF.

The chain recombines TRBV28 with TRBJ2-7, with D possibly called TRBD1 or TRBD2 (7 bases each). The CDR3 has 14 residues. Germline CDR1 MDHEN, CDR2 SYDVKM. V shed 5 bases and J shed 4 bases, with 15 bases lying between them. The CDR3 nucleotides read TGTGCCAGCAGTCCGCGACAGGGAGGGTACGAGCAGTACGTC. It translates to CASSPRQGGYEQYV.

This clone appeared a few times. This chain connects TRBV3-1 (or the pseudogene TRBV3-2) to TRBJ1-3; TRBD1 agrees at 7 bases. The CDR3 extends over 17 amino acids. The V gene end was trimmed by 2 bases and the J gene end by 3 bases; junction bases not matched to a gene: 10. Germline V gives CDR1 LGHDT, CDR2 YNNKEL (reference sequence). Here the CDR3 DNA reads TGTGCCAGCAGCCAACCAATTTACAGGGGTAATGGAAACACCATATATTTT. Its translation is CASSQPIYRGNGNTIYF.

This sequence joins TRBV5-1 and TRBJ2-6; unclear D gene. The CDR3 sequence is 16 residues long. Germline values: CDR1 SGHRS, CDR2 YFSETQ. V dropped 0 bases and J dropped 2 bases, with 9 bases sitting between them. The CDR3 DNA reads as TGCGCCAGCAGCTTGGTTCTCTTAGCTGGGGCCAACGTCCTGACTTTC. Protein: CASSLVLLAGANVLTF.

Only a few counts were recorded for this clone. V and J are TRBV7-9 and TRBJ1-6; D perhaps matches TRBD1 (5 bases). Trimming left V 5 bases short and J 9 bases short, with 17 bases between. The CDR3 sequence is 15 residues long. CDR1 SEHNR and CDR2 FQNEAQ come from the germline V gene (reference sequence). The CDR3 reads CASSRLGRAGSPLHF. The DNA for the CDR3 is TGTGCCAGCAGCCGGCTCGGCAGGGCAGGTTCACCCCTCCACTTT.